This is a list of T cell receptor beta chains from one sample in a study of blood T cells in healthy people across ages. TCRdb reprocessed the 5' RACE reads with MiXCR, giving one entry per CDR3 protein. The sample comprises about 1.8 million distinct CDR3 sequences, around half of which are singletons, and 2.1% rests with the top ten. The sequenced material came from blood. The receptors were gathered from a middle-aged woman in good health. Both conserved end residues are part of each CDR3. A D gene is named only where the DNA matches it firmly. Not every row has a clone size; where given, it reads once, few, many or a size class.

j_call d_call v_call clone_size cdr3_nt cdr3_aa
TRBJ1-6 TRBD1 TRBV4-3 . TGCGCCAGCAGCTCACACGGACAGGGGGCCTTCTTCTATAATTCACCCCTCCACTTT CASSSHGQGAFFYNSPLHF
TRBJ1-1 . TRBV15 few TGTGCCACCAGCGGGAGGACACTTACTGAAGCTTTCTTT CATSGRTLTEAFF
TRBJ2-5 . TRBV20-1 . TGCAGTGCTAGGGACGACCCGGTGGAGACCCAGTACTTC CSARDDPVETQYF
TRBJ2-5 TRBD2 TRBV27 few TGTGCCAGCAGACCATTGGGGGGGTCCGGGGTACCCATGTACCAAGAGACCCAGTACTTC CASRPLGGSGVPMYQETQYF
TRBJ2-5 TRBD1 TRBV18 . TGTGCCAGCTCACGTTGGGACAGGCAAGAGACCCAGTACTTC CASSRWDRQETQYF
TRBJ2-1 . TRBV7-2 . TGTGCCAGCAGCTTAGAGTCGGCAGGTGCCTACAATGAGCGGTTCTTC CASSLESAGAYNERFF
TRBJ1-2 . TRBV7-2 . TGTGCCAGCAGCTTAGCACTCAATGGCTACACCTTC CASSLALNGYTF
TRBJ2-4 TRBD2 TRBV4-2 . TGTGCCAGCAGCCAAGATGGGACTAGCGGCACTCTAGCCAAAAACATTCAGTACTTC CASSQDGTSGTLAKNIQYF
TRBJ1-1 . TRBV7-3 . TGTGCCAGCAGCTTAAATCCCTCCATGAACACTGAAGCTTTCTTT CASSLNPSMNTEAFF
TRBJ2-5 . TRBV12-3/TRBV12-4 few TGTGCCAGCAGTTTCCCGAATCTTCCGACTAGACAAGAGACCCAGTACTTC CASSFPNLPTRQETQYF
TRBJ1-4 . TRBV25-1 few TGTGCCAGCAGTGAATGGGGGTTTAATGAAAAACTGTTTTTT CASSEWGFNEKLFF